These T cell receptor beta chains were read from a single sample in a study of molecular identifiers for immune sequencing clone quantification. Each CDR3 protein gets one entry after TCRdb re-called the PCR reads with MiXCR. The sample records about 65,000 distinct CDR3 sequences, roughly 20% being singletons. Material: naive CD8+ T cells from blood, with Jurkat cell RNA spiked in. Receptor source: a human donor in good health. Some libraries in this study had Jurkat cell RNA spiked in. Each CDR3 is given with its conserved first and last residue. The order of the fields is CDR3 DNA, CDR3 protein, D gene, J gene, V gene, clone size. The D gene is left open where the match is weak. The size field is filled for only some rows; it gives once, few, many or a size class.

TGTGCCAGCAGCCCCCCTAAGGAGGACTACGAGCAGTACTTC	CASSPPKEDYEQYF	NA	TRBJ2-7	TRBV7-9	many
TGTGCCAGCAGTGAGTTTTTGGAGGGGCCAAACCCCTACGAGCAGTACTTC	CASSEFLEGPNPYEQYF	NA	TRBJ2-7	TRBV2	NA
TGCGCCAGCAGGTCTCGCGGGACAGGGTCCGCGGTCGGGGAGCTGTTTTTT	CASRSRGTGSAVGELFF	TRBD1	TRBJ2-2	TRBV12-3/TRBV12-4	few
TGTGCCAGCAGTTACTATCAGGGATTATCATACGAGCAGTACTTC	CASSYYQGLSYEQYF	NA	TRBJ2-7	TRBV6-5	NA
TGTGCCAGCAGACCGGCCCACCATGATTACTTC	CASRPAHHDYF	NA	TRBJ2-5	TRBV7-8	many
TGCAGTGCATCGGGAGGTCCTCGGTACGAGCAGTACTTC	CSASGGPRYEQYF	TRBD2	TRBJ2-7	TRBV20-1	many
TGTGCCACCAGTGATTTTATGCGGGCACAAACGAACAATGAGCAGTTCTTC	CATSDFMRAQTNNEQFF	NA	TRBJ2-1	TRBV24-1	many
TGTGCCAGCAGCAGAGGTGTGTCACACCGGTACAATGAGCAGTTCTTC	CASSRGVSHRYNEQFF	NA	TRBJ2-1	TRBV7-3	few
TGTGCCAGCAGTTTATACCGGGGGGCCGGCGGCTACACCTTC	CASSLYRGAGGYTF	NA	TRBJ1-2	TRBV28	many
TGCGCCAGCAGCCAGGGGACTAGCGGTGCCTACGAGCAGTACTTC	CASSQGTSGAYEQYF	TRBD2	TRBJ2-7	TRBV4-3	many
TGTGCCAGCAGCCCACCGCCGGGGACGCCCCCCAATGAGCAGTTCTTC	CASSPPPGTPPNEQFF	NA	TRBJ2-1	TRBV7-2	many
TGTGCCAGCAGCCTCCTCAGCGAGCAGTACTTC	CASSLLSEQYF	NA	TRBJ2-7	TRBV3-1	many
TGTGCCAGCGGGGCGGGGGGAGAGACCCAGTACTTC	CASGAGGETQYF	TRBD2	TRBJ2-5	TRBV27	few
TGTGCCAGCAGTCACATCGGCGAGGCTGAAAGACTGTTTTTC	CASSHIGEAERLFF	NA	TRBJ1-4	TRBV6-6	NA
TGCAGTGCACCTCTAAACACTGAAGCTTTCTTT	CSAPLNTEAFF	NA	TRBJ1-1	TRBV20-1	many
TGTGCCAGCAGGACCTTAGACAGCCCCAACAATGAAAATGAAAAACTGTTTTTT	CASRTLDSPNNENEKLFF	NA	TRBJ1-4	TRBV6-6	many
TGTGCCAGCAATGCGGGGGGAGAGACCTACGAGCAGTACTTC	CASNAGGETYEQYF	TRBD2	TRBJ2-7	TRBV6-5	many
TGTGCCAGTAGATCGGGGGGCACTGAAGCTTTCTTT	CASRSGGTEAFF	NA	TRBJ1-1	TRBV19	many
TGCGCCAGCAGCCAAGACCGGGACCGAAATCAGCCCCAGCATTTT	CASSQDRDRNQPQHF	NA	TRBJ1-5	TRBV4-3	many
TGTGCCAGCAGCCAAGAGACCCAGTACTTC	CASSQETQYF	NA	TRBJ2-5	TRBV3-1	many
TGTGCCAGCAGTCCGGGGACTGATTTCTCCTACGAGCAGTACTTC	CASSPGTDFSYEQYF	NA	TRBJ2-7	TRBV6-2/TRBV6-3	many
TGTGCCAGCTTAGCGGGAGAAACAGATACGCAGTATTTT	CASLAGETDTQYF	TRBD2	TRBJ2-3	TRBV2	many
TGTGCCAGCAGCCTAGGGGGGAGCAATCAGCCCCAGCATTTT	CASSLGGSNQPQHF	NA	TRBJ1-5	TRBV14	many
TGTGCCAGCAGCGATGGACTAGCGGGAGTAGAAGATACGCAGTATTTT	CASSDGLAGVEDTQYF	TRBD2	TRBJ2-3	TRBV9	many
TGTGCCAGCAGCGCCCCCCCGGGGCTCAACACCGGGGAGCTGTTTTTT	CASSAPPGLNTGELFF	NA	TRBJ2-2	TRBV7-9	many
TGTGCCAGCCGGGGGGGGGGGAGTAACACCGGGGAGCTGTTTTTT	CASRGGGSNTGELFF	TRBD2	TRBJ2-2	TRBV9	few
TGTGCCAGCAGTTTCCGCGGGGCCGGGGCCCGGACCCCGAATGAGCAGTTCTTC	CASSFRGAGARTPNEQFF	NA	TRBJ2-1	TRBV28	many
TGCAGTGCTGACCCCAGACTAGCGAGAAGTTCGGATGAGCAGTTCTTC	CSADPRLARSSDEQFF	TRBD2	TRBJ2-1	TRBV20-1	NA
TGTGCCAGCAGTTACCACGGACGGGGGGCCCAGTACTTC	CASSYHGRGAQYF	TRBD2	TRBJ2-5	TRBV6-2/TRBV6-3	many
TGTGCCAGCAGTGATAGGCTCAGGGCCCCCTACGAGCAGTACTTC	CASSDRLRAPYEQYF	NA	TRBJ2-7	TRBV25-1	many
TGCAGCCCTCAACTGGTCATTGAAGCTTTCTTT	CSPQLVIEAFF	NA	TRBJ1-1	TRBV29-1	many
TGTGCCAGTAGTATGGGTCAGATTTTCATGAACACTGAAGCTTTCTTT	CASSMGQIFMNTEAFF	NA	TRBJ1-1	TRBV19	many
TGCAGTGCTCATAGCGGGAGCACAGATACGCAGTATTTT	CSAHSGSTDTQYF	TRBD2	TRBJ2-3	TRBV20-1	many
TGTGCCAGCGGTACCCCTTACAATGAGCGGTTCTTC	CASGTPYNERFF	NA	TRBJ2-1	TRBV6-5	NA
TGTGCCAGCAGTCCGGACGGAGGGGGGAACAATGAGCAGTTCTTC	CASSPDGGGNNEQFF	NA	TRBJ2-1	TRBV27	once
TGTGCCAGCAGCGCGAGGGGCTCGCGGACGTACAATGAGCAGTTCTTC	CASSARGSRTYNEQFF	NA	TRBJ2-1	TRBV9	many
TGTGCCACCACTCTCGGGGGAACCGTGTACAATGAGCAGTTCTTC	CATTLGGTVYNEQFF	NA	TRBJ2-1	TRBV2	NA
TGTGCCAGCAGTTACCCCTCCGCGTATGGGGGCTTATATGGCTACACCTTC	CASSYPSAYGGLYGYTF	NA	TRBJ1-2	TRBV28	many
TGTGCCAGCAGTTATAGCTACAATGAGCAGTTCTTC	CASSYSYNEQFF	NA	TRBJ2-1	TRBV27	NA
TGTGCCAGCAGTTTACACCTTTACGAGCAGTACTTC	CASSLHLYEQYF	NA	TRBJ2-7	TRBV12-3/TRBV12-4	few
TGTGCCAGCACCCGGACGGCAAATCCCTACGAGCAGTACTTC	CASTRTANPYEQYF	NA	TRBJ2-7	TRBV21-1	few
TGTGCCAGCAGCTTCGACAGGGTCAATGAAGCTTTCTTT	CASSFDRVNEAFF	TRBD1	TRBJ1-1	TRBV7-8	many
TGTGCCAGCAGTGGAGGATCCTCCTACGAGCAGTACTTC	CASSGGSSYEQYF	NA	TRBJ2-7	TRBV7-9	many
TGTGCCAGCAGCTTTTTAGGATCCTCCTACGAGCAGTACTTC	CASSFLGSSYEQYF	NA	TRBJ2-7	TRBV5-4	NA
TGTGCCAGCTCACCACGATTCGGGGAGTCTCGGAACGAGCAGTACTTC	CASSPRFGESRNEQYF	NA	TRBJ2-7	TRBV18	many
TGTGCCAGCACCCGGACAGGCGCTTTAAGAGAGCAGTACTTC	CASTRTGALREQYF	TRBD1	TRBJ2-7	TRBV28	many
TGTGCCAGCAGCCAAGAGGTAGCGGGGGGGACAGATACGCAGTATTTT	CASSQEVAGGTDTQYF	TRBD2	TRBJ2-3	TRBV3-1	many
TGCAGCGTTGAAGGGACAGCCCTTAACTATGGCTACACCTTC	CSVEGTALNYGYTF	NA	TRBJ1-2	TRBV29-1	NA